The 27 T cell receptor beta chains below all came from one sample that was sequenced in a study of CD8+ T cells in alopecia areata. TCR sequencing used cDNA made by reverse transcription of extracted RNA. Method: immunoSEQ multiplex PCR; TCRdb's copy keeps in-frame clones and lacks some. The sample consists of roughly 100,000 clones, 55% of them appearing once. Material: CD4+ T cells sorted from blood. These receptors all stem from a human donor in good health.

This clone came up a few times. DNA for the CDR3: TGTGCCAGTAGTATCGGGGGAAGGATCACAGATACGCAGTATTTT. The encoded protein is CASSIGGRITDTQYF. V gene TRBV19 combines with J gene TRBJ2-3; D perhaps matches TRBD2 (6 bases). The V end was cut by 3 bases, the J end by 2 bases, with 12 bases between. The CDR3 extends over 15 amino acids. Per the germline V gene, CDR1 is LNHDA and CDR2 is SQIVND (reference sequence). Combining the CDR3 with reference TRBV19 and TRBJ2-3 gives the whole variable domain DGGITQSPKYLFRKEGQNVTLSCEQNLNHDAMYWYRQDPGQGLRLIYYSQIVNDFQKGDIAEGYSVSREKKESFPLTVTSAQKNPTAFYLCASSIGGRITDTQYFGPGTRLTVL.

The gene calls are TRBV11-2 and TRBJ2-3, with 11 bases identical to TRBD1. V shed 3 bases and J 4 bases; nucleotides not matched to a gene: 3. The CDR3 is made up of 15 amino acids. CDR1 and CDR2 from the germline V gene are SGHAT and FQNNGV. The DNA of the CDR3 is TGTGCCAGCAGCTTCAGGACAGGGGGCGCAGATACGCAGTATTTT. This sequence encodes CASSFRTGGADTQYF.

This clone came up many times. V and J are TRBV19 and TRBJ1-6; TRBD1 is a possible D gene (5 bases). The CDR3 is made up of 14 amino acids. Germline V gives CDR1 LNHDA, CDR2 SQIVND (reference sequence). V was shortened by 5 bases and J by 12 bases, with 17 bases between the two germline ends. The CDR3 nucleotides are TGTGCCAGTAGTCGGGACGGATTTGAAGGACCCCTCCACTTT. It encodes CASSRDGFEGPLHF.

This clone has a single count. The chain recombines TRBV4-1 with TRBJ2-3; a weak D match, TRBD2 (6 bases). Germline CDR1 MGHRA, CDR2 YSYEKL. Trimming took off 4 bases at V and 2 bases at J, with 19 bases between the two ends. The length of the CDR3 is 17 residues. This CDR3 is CASSLSGWAGTTDTQYF. DNA of the CDR3: TGCGCCAGCAGCCTTAGCGGATGGGCGGGGACCACAGATACGCAGTATTTT.

The chain recombines TRBV4-3 with TRBJ2-2, with TRBD2 identical over 14 bases. Germline CDR1 is LGHNA and CDR2 is YSLEER. The CDR3 consists of 18 residues. The trim removed 4 bases at V and 0 bases at J, leaving 4 bases unmatched. As DNA, the CDR3 is TGCGCCAGCAGCCTGGGACTAGCGGGGGCGACGAACACCGGGGAGCTGTTTTTT. It is translated as CASSLGLAGATNTGELFF.

This clone was observed a single time. This sample also contains other DNA sequences that code for the same CDR3. V gene TRBV15 combines with J gene TRBJ2-5; D gene ambiguous. The CDR3 is 13 amino acids. Between the trimmed V and J ends, which lost 0 bases and 4 bases, there was a span of 6 bases. CDR1 is LNHNV and CDR2 is YYDKDF in the germline V gene (reference sequence). The CDR3 DNA is TGTGCCACCAGCAGAGATGTAGGAGAGACCCAGTACTTC. It yields the protein CATSRDVGETQYF. Based on the CDR3 plus reference TRBV15 and TRBJ2-5, the full variable domain is DAMVIQNPRYQVTQFGKPVTLSCSQTLNHNVMYWYQQKSSQAPKLLFHYYDKDFNNEADTPDNFQSRRPNTSFCFLDIRSPGLGDTAMYLCATSRDVGETQYFGPGTRLLVL.

This chain uses TRBV7-9 with TRBJ2-2; 8 positions match TRBD2. The CDR3 sequence is 16 residues long. Germline V gene data show CDR1 as SEHNR and CDR2 as FQNEAQ (reference sequence). V lost 3 bases to trimming and J lost 4 bases; unmatched junction nucleotides: 7. Here the CDR3 DNA reads TGTGCCAGCAGCTTGGGCGCCGGGGGGGTCACCGGGGAGCTGTTTTTT. Translating gives CASSLGAGGVTGELFF.

The chain has TRBV29-1 and TRBJ1-6; maybe TRBD1 (5 bases). Per germline, CDR1 SQVTM and CDR2 ANQGSEA. The V and J ends lost 7 bases and 14 bases respectively, with 15 bases between them. This CDR3 spans 11 amino acids. The CDR3 DNA follows: TGCAGCGCCGAGCAGGGAAAATCCCTCCACTTT. Its translation: CSAEQGKSLHF.

V is TRBV29-1 and J is TRBJ2-7; a weak D match, TRBD1 (6 bases). Deletions cut 6 bases from V and 6 bases from J, with 21 bases between. The CDR3 has 14 residues. The V gene's germline CDR1 is SQVTM and CDR2 ANQGSEA. CDR3 residues: CSVDPGHSLGEQYF. CDR3 nucleotide sequence: TGCAGCGTGGATCCGGGACACTCTCTCGGCGAGCAGTACTTC.

The rearrangement links TRBV5-1 to TRBJ2-1; 7 bases fit TRBD2. V trimming: 4 bases; J trimming: 5 bases; junction bases outside the gene matches: 9. CDR1 and CDR2 (germline): SGHRS, YFSETQ. This CDR3 contains 15 residues. The CDR3 nucleotides are TGCGCCAGCAGCCCTTCAGCGGGGACGAACAATGAGCAGTTCTTC. It encodes CASSPSAGTNNEQFF.

The chain is built from TRBV10-3 and TRBJ1-6; no clear D. V lost 0 bases to trimming and J lost 6 bases, with 6 bases between them. The CDR3 runs 14 residues. Looked up from germline, CDR1 is ENHRY and CDR2 is SYGVKD. This CDR3 is CAISESDPNSPLHF. The CDR3 nucleotides read TGTGCCATCAGTGAGTCAGACCCTAATTCACCCCTCCACTTT.

The gene calls are TRBV6-5 and TRBJ2-2; TRBD2 might be the D (7 bases). The germline gives CDR1 MNHEY, CDR2 SVGAGI. Trimming cost V 7 bases and J 3 bases, with 15 bases left between them. CDR3 length: 15 amino acids. The CDR3 DNA reads as TGTGCCAGCACCCCGGGGGGCCTGGACACCGGGGAGCTGTTTTTT. This sequence encodes CASTPGGLDTGELFF.

For the CDR3, the DNA is TGCGCCAGCAGCCTGACGAACTCTGGAAACACCATATATTTT. Its protein is CASSLTNSGNTIYF. The chain recombines TRBV5-1 with TRBJ1-3; D is uncertain. Germline CDR1 reads SGHRS; CDR2 reads YFSETQ. The V end lost 4 bases, the J end lost 0 bases, and 8 bases lay between the germline ends. CDR3 size: 14 residues. Supplemented by reference TRBV5-1 and TRBJ1-3, the full variable domain reads KAGVTQTPRYLIKTRGQQVTLSCSPISGHRSVSWYQQTPGQGLQFLFEYFSETQRNKGNFPGRFSGRQFSNSRSEMNVSTLELGDSALYLCASSLTNSGNTIYFGEGSWLTVV.

The chain is built from TRBV27 and TRBJ1-5; D not certain. CDR3 length: 12 residues. Germline lookup yields CDR1 MNHEY and CDR2 SMNVEV (reference sequence). The V end lost 4 bases, the J end lost 9 bases, and 10 bases lay between the germline ends. The DNA of the CDR3 is TGTGCCAGCAGTTCCCTAGTAGGGCCCCAGCATTTT. It yields the protein CASSSLVGPQHF.

In its sample, this clone was seen a few times. The rearrangement joins TRBV7-2 to TRBJ1-5, with a weak D call TRBD1 (5 bases). The CDR3 loop spans 12 amino acids. The germline V gene encodes CDR1 SGHTA and CDR2 FQGNSA. The germline V and J ends were trimmed by 4 bases and 6 bases, with 7 bases remaining between them. The CDR3 here is CASSSGGQPQHF. The CDR3 nucleotides are TGTGCCAGCAGCTCTGGGGGTCAGCCCCAGCATTTT.

The gene calls are TRBV7-9 and TRBJ2-7, with 8 bases matching TRBD1. Trimming at V came to 5 bases and at J to 6 bases, leaving 9 bases not matched to a gene. The CDR3 is 14 amino acids. Germline assignment: CDR1 SEHNR and CDR2 FQNEAQ (reference sequence). Here the CDR3 reads CASSPGQVSTEQYF. The DNA of the CDR3 is TGTGCCAGCAGCCCGGGACAGGTGTCGACCGAGCAGTACTTC. Supplemented by reference TRBV7-9 and TRBJ2-7, the full variable domain reads DTGVSQNPRHKITKRGQNVTFRCDPISEHNRLYWYRQTLGQGPEFLTYFQNEAQLEKSRLLSDRFSAERPKGSFSTLEIQRTEQGDSAMYLCASSPGQVSTEQYFGPGTRLTVT.

The genes are TRBV29-1 and TRBJ2-5; 8 bases agree with TRBD1. The length of the CDR3 is 14 residues. Trimming took 4 bases from V and 4 from J; bases not matched to a gene: 8. CDR1 is SQVTM and CDR2 is ANQGSEA in the germline V gene. The CDR3 bases are TGCAGCGTTGCGGATGTCAGGGGGCCAGAGACCCAGTACTTC. It codes for CSVADVRGPETQYF.

The chain recombines TRBV6-5 with TRBJ1-2, with 12 bases matching TRBD1. J gave up 8 bases and V 6 bases, and 4 bases lay outside the gene matches. The CDR3 is 13 residues long. In germline, CDR1 is MNHEY, CDR2 SVGAGI. The CDR3 protein is CASRGQGALGYTF. CDR3 bases: TGTGCCAGCAGGGGACAGGGGGCTCTCGGCTACACCTTC.

This sequence joins TRBV20-1 and TRBJ2-7, with D possibly TRBD1 on 5 matching bases. Germline V gene data show CDR1 as DFQATT and CDR2 as SNEGSKA (reference sequence). CDR3 length: 11 amino acids. V lost 8 bases to trimming and J lost 0 bases, with 8 bases between them. CDR3 loop: CSLDISYEQYF. For the CDR3, the DNA is TGCAGTCTGGACATCTCCTACGAGCAGTACTTC.

About this clone: This may be a read error, as it is one base from a much larger clone. The chain links TRBV27 to TRBJ2-7; 9 nucleotides align to TRBD1. J was trimmed by 3 bases and V by 3 bases; bases with no gene match: 3. CDR1 MNHEY and CDR2 SMNVEV come from the germline V gene (reference sequence). The CDR3 runs 14 residues. The CDR3 DNA reads TGTGCCAGCAGTTTGGCGGGACAGGGCTACGAGCAGTACTTC. Its protein product is CASSLAGQGYEQYF.

CDR3 DNA: TGCAGCGTACTGACTAGCGGGGGGACTAGCACAGATACGCAGTATTTT. It encodes CSVLTSGGTSTDTQYF. The rearrangement links TRBV29-1 to TRBJ2-3; 13 nucleotides agree with TRBD2. CDR1 is SQVTM, CDR2 ANQGSEA, per germline. The CDR3 extends over 16 amino acids. The J segment lost 0 bases and the V segment lost 6 bases, leaving 6 bases of the junction unmatched.

In DNA form, the CDR3 reads TGTGCCAGTAGTAGAGTCTCGTCAGGCGTCGCCTCCGGGGAGCTGTTTTTT. Translated: CASSRVSSGVASGELFF. The chain has TRBV19 and TRBJ2-2, with unresolved D. Trimming stripped 4 bases from V and 6 bases from J, with 21 bases between. The CDR3 is 17 amino acids. In germline, CDR1 is LNHDA, CDR2 SQIVND (reference sequence).

The V gene is TRBV6-6, the J gene TRBJ1-2; 7 nucleotides align to TRBD1. The V and J ends lost 6 bases and 0 bases, in that order; junction bases with no gene match: 10. Germline V gene sequence: CDR1 MNHNY, CDR2 SVGAGI (reference sequence). CDR3 length: 16 residues. CDR3 nucleotide sequence: TGTGCCAGCAGACGTGGGACAGCAAATACTAACTATGGCTACACCTTC. Amino acids: CASRRGTANTNYGYTF.

The chain links TRBV30 to TRBJ2-5; D uncertain. V lost 0 bases, J lost 5 bases, and 10 bases lay in between. CDR1 GTSNPN and CDR2 SVGIG come from the germline V gene (reference sequence). This CDR3 region has 13 residues. The CDR3 bases are TGTGCCTGGAGTGTACACGCCCAGGAGACCCAGTACTTC. Protein sequence: CAWSVHAQETQYF.

In its sample, this clone was seen once. The chain links TRBV30 to TRBJ2-6; TRBD2 is a possible D gene (5 bases). The CDR3 has 15 residues. Trimming pared 0 bases from V and 4 bases from J, leaving 10 bases between. Germline CDR1 and CDR2: GTSNPN and SVGIG (reference sequence). The CDR3 reads CAWSVRGTGANVLTF. The CDR3 coding sequence is TGTGCCTGGAGTGTACGGGGTACCGGGGCCAACGTCCTGACTTTC.

The chain uses TRBV5-1 and TRBJ1-2; 8 bases align to TRBD1. The trim removed 0 bases at V and 3 bases at J, leaving 4 bases unmatched. Germline-derived CDR1 and CDR2 are SGHRS and YFSETQ. The CDR3 loop spans 15 amino acids. CDR3 loop: CASSLGPGQDYGYTF. CDR3 nucleotides: TGCGCCAGCAGCTTGGGACCGGGACAGGACTATGGCTACACCTTC.

This rearrangement joins TRBV4-1 to TRBJ2-2, with 8 positions matching TRBD1. The length of the CDR3 is 17 residues. The J segment lost 4 bases and the V segment lost 4 bases, leaving 11 bases of the junction unmatched. Germline V gene lookup returns CDR1 MGHRA and CDR2 YSYEKL. CDR3 in DNA: TGCGCCAGCAGCCGAAGACTTGATGACAGGGGCACCGGGGAGCTGTTTTTT. Protein: CASSRRLDDRGTGELFF.